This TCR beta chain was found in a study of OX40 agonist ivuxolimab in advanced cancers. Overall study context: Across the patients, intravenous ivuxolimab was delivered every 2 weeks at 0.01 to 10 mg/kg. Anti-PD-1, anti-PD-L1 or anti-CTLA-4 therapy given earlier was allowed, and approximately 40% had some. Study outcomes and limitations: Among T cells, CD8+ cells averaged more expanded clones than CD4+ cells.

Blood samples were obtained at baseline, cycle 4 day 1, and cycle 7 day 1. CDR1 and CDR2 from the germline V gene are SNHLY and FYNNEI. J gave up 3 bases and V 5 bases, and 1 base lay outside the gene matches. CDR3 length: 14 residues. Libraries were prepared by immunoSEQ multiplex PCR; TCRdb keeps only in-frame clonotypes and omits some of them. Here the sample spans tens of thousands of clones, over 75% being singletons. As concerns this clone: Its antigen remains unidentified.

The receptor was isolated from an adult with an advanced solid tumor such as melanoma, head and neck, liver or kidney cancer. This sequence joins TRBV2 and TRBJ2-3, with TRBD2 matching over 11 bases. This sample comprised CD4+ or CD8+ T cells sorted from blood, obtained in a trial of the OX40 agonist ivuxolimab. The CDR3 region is CASSSSGGTDTQYF. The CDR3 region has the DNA TGTGCCAGCAGTTCTAGCGGGGGGACAGATACGCAGTATTTT.